The rows below give T cell receptor beta chains drawn from one sample of a study of T cell repertoires in cytomegalovirus infection. Their antigens remain unidentified. MiXCR, applied by TCRdb to the reads, yields one record per CDR3 protein. In the table there are about 100,000 distinct CDR3 sequences, around 40% of which are singletons. Sequences were derived from CD8+ T cells from cultured PBMCs, sampled from culture after CMV antigen stimulation. These receptors all stem from a human donor in good health (CMV status not recorded). Some clones in this sample may be carry-over from other donors' samples. CDR3s leave out the opening cysteine and the closing phenylalanine or tryptophan. Each record gives: CDR3 protein, CDR3 length, J gene, V gene.

ATSSDGSTEAF 11 TRBJ1-1 TRBV15
ASTKGLADTGELF 13 TRBJ2-2 TRBV6-6
ASSLGPADTQY 11 TRBJ2-3 TRBV7-2
ASSPEGTSAYEQY 13 TRBJ2-7 TRBV4-1
ATLWSGGNEQF 11 TRBJ2-1 TRBV7-9
ASSEVEPQISGEAQY 15 TRBJ2-5 TRBV25-1
ASSKVPGYTDTQY 13 TRBJ2-3 TRBV7-6
ASSRQGGGDEKLF 13 TRBJ1-4 TRBV12-3/TRBV12-4
ASGTAPYNEQF 11 TRBJ2-1 TRBV6-2/TRBV6-3
ASSSQGEVIQY 11 TRBJ2-4 TRBV7-9
ASSRVPGLAGRENEQF 16 TRBJ2-1 TRBV7-9
ASSDRTGLGDTQY 13 TRBJ2-3 TRBV13
ASSLAMRLAGLGGELF 16 TRBJ2-2 TRBV7-6
ASSSGAGGYEQY 12 TRBJ2-7 TRBV27
ASSFQAGTEAF 11 TRBJ1-1 TRBV7-6
ASRGLPGARDEQF 13 TRBJ2-1 TRBV2
ASSAERGAPRNTGELF 16 TRBJ2-2 TRBV9
ASSLTPNQPQH 11 TRBJ1-5 TRBV7-3
ASSSQGDTEAF 11 TRBJ1-1 TRBV5-1
ASSPQAGGRNEQF 13 TRBJ2-1 TRBV7-8
ASSETVATGYLF 12 TRBJ1-4 TRBV6-1
ASSQEGDFIYNEQF 14 TRBJ2-1 TRBV3-1
ASSQEQGSSYEQY 13 TRBJ2-7 TRBV4-2
ASSQGPGQGISPLH 14 TRBJ1-6 TRBV4-1
ASSLSGSNYNEQF 13 TRBJ2-1 TRBV28
ASSEHPPDTQY 11 TRBJ2-3 TRBV2
ASGEFGTIGEQF 12 TRBJ2-1 TRBV4-1
ASSFDDRVTEAF 12 TRBJ1-1 TRBV7-2
ASSPHWGLADIQY 13 TRBJ2-4 TRBV19
ASSPWVYTEAF 11 TRBJ1-1 TRBV12-3/TRBV12-4
SARALPGQGYNEQF 14 TRBJ2-1 TRBV20-1
ASQQGPGTEAF 11 TRBJ1-1 TRBV12-3/TRBV12-4
ASSLGTEAF 9 TRBJ1-1 TRBV5-4
ATSRGWFPLGQAPDTQY 17 TRBJ2-3 TRBV15
AINSGQGSYGYT 12 TRBJ1-2 TRBV10-3
ASSSTDSYNSPLH 13 TRBJ1-6 TRBV7-9
ASSPIRQGPAGANVLT 16 TRBJ2-6 TRBV18
ASSSASHPAEQY 12 TRBJ2-7 TRBV7-6
ASSPARRGWESNEQF 15 TRBJ2-1 TRBV7-4
ASSRYDRGPSSTGELF 16 TRBJ2-2 TRBV6-6
ASRLAGYNEQF 11 TRBJ2-1 TRBV12-3/TRBV12-4
ASSLGLSSGAQETQY 15 TRBJ2-5 TRBV11-2
ASSWTGGPENEQF 13 TRBJ2-1 TRBV7-8
ATSSRKGGGIDYGYT 15 TRBJ1-2 TRBV15
ASSLSETGYTEAF 13 TRBJ1-1 TRBV7-8
ASSERTVTEAF 11 TRBJ1-1 TRBV2
ASSLVSGSHEQY 12 TRBJ2-7 TRBV7-4
ASSLIPGLAGGRWVTDTQY 19 TRBJ2-3 TRBV7-2
ASSSWNSNQPQH 12 TRBJ1-5 TRBV12-3/TRBV12-4
ASSQVTRLVDNEQF 14 TRBJ2-1 TRBV4-1
ASSLYSRGPALH 12 TRBJ1-6 TRBV7-8
ASSSHSYEQY 10 TRBJ2-7 TRBV5-4
ASSLGWGEQF 10 TRBJ2-1 TRBV7-2
ASTVRGRGGNYGYT 14 TRBJ1-2 TRBV28
ASSLAFGGETQY 12 TRBJ2-5 TRBV7-6
ASSEGRGGTEAF 12 TRBJ1-1 TRBV2
ASSPSLPPRYEQY 13 TRBJ2-7 TRBV27
ASQSTQLGGAIYGYT 15 TRBJ1-2 TRBV12-3/TRBV12-4
ASSWGLAGNYEQY 13 TRBJ2-7 TRBV7-2